This TCR beta chain was found in a study of blood T cell repertoires in COVID-19. On the study more broadly: Whether acute or convalescent, the COVID-19 samples came from the United States, Italy and Spain.

As handled by the study authors: Amplification of reference gene primers was used by the study to estimate nucleated cell counts. The protocol was immunoSEQ multiplex PCR, while the TCRdb copy is restricted to in-frame clones and leaves out a portion. V, J and clone size were drawn from that table, and D and trimming were deduced from the DNA. Among roughly 80,000 clones, about 83% were seen once, and the ten largest hold 17%. In this sample, this clone turned up a few times. Sequencing input: peripheral blood. This receptor was obtained from an older woman with acute or convalescent COVID-19.

Written as DNA, the CDR3 is TGTGCCAGCACCTGGCGGGGGGGTCAGCCCCAGCATTTT. Translated: CASTWRGGQPQHF. The V gene is TRBV28, the J gene TRBJ1-5, with a possible D match to TRBD1 (5 bases). Germline loops: CDR1 MDHEN, CDR2 SYDVKM. The CDR3 has 13 residues. Trimming removed 7 bases from V and 6 bases from J, with 13 bases in between.